This TCR beta chain stems from a study of cytomegalovirus exposure and HLA in healthy donors. Study results and limitations: The availability of immune exposure information extended only to CMV serostatus. The study recorded 150 to 200 TCR beta chains that were cytomegalovirus-associated.

This CDR3 contains 11 residues. PCR primers comprised 60 Vbeta and 13 Jbeta primers. In the study's own analysis: Roughly 73 million unique TCR beta chains, about 11 million of them shared, were counted by a later analysis. Libraries were prepared by immunoSEQ multiplex PCR; TCRdb keeps only in-frame clonotypes and omits some of them. For V, J and clone size, that table is used; D and trimming come from the DNA. The table shows 200,000 to 250,000 clones, with 77% occurring only once. Turning to this clone: Its antigen is not identified.

The rearrangement joins TRBV21-1 to TRBJ1-5; the DNA was not compared with TRBD1, the D call given in the table. TRBV21-1 corresponds to a pseudogene. Specimen: PBMCs. This clonotype was obtained from a woman in her sixties in good health and CMV-seropositive. CDR3 in DNA: TGTGCCAGCAACTTCGACAAGCCCCAGCATTTT. It codes for CASNFDKPQHF.